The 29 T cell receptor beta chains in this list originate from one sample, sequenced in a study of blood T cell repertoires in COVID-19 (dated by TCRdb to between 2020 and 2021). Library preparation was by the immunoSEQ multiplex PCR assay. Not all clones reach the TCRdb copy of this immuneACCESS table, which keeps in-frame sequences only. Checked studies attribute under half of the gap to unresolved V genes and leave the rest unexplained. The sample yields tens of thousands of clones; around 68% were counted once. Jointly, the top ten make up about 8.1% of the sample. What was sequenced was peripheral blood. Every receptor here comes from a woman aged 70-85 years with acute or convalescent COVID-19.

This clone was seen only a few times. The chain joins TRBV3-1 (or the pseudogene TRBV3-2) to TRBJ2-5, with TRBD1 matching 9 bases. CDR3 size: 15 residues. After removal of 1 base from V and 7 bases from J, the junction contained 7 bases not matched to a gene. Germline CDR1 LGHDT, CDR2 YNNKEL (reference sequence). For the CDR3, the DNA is TGTGCCAGCAGCCAAGCCCCGGACAGGGGAACGACCCAGTACTTC. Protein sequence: CASSQAPDRGTTQYF.

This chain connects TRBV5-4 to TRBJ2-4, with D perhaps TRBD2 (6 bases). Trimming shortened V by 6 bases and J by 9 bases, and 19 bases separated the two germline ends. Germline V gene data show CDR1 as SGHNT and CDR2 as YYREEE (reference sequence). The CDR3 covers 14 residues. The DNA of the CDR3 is TGTGCCAGCACCCCCGGGGGACCCTTGGGCATTCAGTACTTC. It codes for CASTPGGPLGIQYF.

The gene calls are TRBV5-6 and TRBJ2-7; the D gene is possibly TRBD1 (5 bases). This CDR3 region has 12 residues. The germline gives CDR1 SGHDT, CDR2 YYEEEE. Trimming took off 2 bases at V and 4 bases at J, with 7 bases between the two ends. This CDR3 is CASSFPGYEQYF. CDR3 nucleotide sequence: TGTGCCAGCAGCTTCCCAGGGTACGAGCAGTACTTC.

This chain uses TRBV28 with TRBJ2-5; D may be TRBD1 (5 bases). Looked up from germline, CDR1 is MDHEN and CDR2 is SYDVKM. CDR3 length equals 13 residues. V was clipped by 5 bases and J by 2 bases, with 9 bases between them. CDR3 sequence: CASSIAGQETQYF. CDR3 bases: TGTGCCAGCAGTATCGCAGGGCAAGAGACCCAGTACTTC.

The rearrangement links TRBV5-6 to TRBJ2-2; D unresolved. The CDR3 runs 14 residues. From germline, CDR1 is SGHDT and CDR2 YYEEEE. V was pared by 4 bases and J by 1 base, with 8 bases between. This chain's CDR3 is CASSLNRNTGELFF. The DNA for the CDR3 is TGTGCCAGCAGCCTAAACAGGAACACCGGGGAGCTGTTTTTT.

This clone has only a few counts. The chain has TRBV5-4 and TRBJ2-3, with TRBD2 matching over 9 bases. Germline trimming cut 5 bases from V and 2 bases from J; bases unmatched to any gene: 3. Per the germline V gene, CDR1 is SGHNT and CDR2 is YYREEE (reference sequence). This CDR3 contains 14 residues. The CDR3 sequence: CASSASGNTDTQYF. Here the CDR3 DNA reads TGTGCCAGCAGTGCTAGCGGGAACACAGATACGCAGTATTTT.

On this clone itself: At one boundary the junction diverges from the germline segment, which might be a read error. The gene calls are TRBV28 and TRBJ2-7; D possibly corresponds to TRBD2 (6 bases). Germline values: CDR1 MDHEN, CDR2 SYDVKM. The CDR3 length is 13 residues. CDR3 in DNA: TGTGCCAGCAGTTTAGTTGGGGGGAAAAAGGCGAACTTC. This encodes CASSLVGGKKANF. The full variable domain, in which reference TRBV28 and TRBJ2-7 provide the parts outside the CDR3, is DVKVTQSSRYLVKRTGEKVFLECVQDMDHENMFWYRQDPGLGLRLIYFSYDVKMKEKGDIPEGYSVSREKKERFSLILESASTNQTSMYLCASSLVGGKKANFGPGTRLTVT.

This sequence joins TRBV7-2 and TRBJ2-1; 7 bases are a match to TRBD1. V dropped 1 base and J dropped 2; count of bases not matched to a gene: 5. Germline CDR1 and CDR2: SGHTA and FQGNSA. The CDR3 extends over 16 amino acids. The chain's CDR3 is CASSLESQGAYNEQFF. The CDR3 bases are TGTGCCAGCAGCTTAGAGAGTCAGGGGGCCTACAATGAGCAGTTCTTC.

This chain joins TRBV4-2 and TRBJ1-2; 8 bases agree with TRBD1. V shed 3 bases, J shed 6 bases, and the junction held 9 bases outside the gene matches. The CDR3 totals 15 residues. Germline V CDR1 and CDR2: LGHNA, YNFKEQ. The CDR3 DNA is TGTGCCAGCAGCCAGGATAGAGACAGGGGCAATGGCTACACCTTC. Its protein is CASSQDRDRGNGYTF.

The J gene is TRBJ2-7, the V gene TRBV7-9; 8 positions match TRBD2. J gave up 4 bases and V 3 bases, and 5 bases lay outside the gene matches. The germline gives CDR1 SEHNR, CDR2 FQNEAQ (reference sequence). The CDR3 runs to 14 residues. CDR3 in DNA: TGTGCCAGCAGCTTGAGCGGGGGAGATTACGAGCAGTACTTC. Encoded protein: CASSLSGGDYEQYF.

CDR3 DNA sequence: TGCGCCAGCAGCCAAGATTCAGGGGGATGGACGGCGGAAAAACTGTTTTTT. Protein sequence: CASSQDSGGWTAEKLFF. This chain uses TRBV4-1 with TRBJ1-4, with TRBD1 matching 7 bases. V lost 0 bases and J lost 8; bases outside the gene matches: 12. Germline CDR1 MGHRA, CDR2 YSYEKL. The CDR3 totals 17 residues.

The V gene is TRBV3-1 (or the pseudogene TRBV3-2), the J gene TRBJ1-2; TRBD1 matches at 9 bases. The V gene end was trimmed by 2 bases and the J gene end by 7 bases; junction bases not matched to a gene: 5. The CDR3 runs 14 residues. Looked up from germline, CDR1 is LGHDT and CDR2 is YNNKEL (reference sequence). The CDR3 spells CASSQQYRGLGYTF. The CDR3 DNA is TGTGCCAGCAGCCAACAATACAGGGGGCTTGGCTACACCTTC.

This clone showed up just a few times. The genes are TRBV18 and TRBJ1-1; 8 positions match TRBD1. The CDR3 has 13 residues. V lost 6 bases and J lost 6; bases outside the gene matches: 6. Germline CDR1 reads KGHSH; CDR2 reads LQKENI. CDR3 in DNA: TGTGCCAGCTCCCTGACAGGGGACCCTGAAGCTTTCTTT. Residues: CASSLTGDPEAFF.

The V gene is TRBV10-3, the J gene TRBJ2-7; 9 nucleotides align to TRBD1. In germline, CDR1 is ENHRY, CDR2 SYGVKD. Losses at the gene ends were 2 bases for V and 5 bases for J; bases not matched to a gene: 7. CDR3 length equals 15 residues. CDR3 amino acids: CAISEQRTGDHEQYF. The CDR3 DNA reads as TGTGCCATCAGTGAGCAACGGACAGGGGACCACGAGCAGTACTTC.

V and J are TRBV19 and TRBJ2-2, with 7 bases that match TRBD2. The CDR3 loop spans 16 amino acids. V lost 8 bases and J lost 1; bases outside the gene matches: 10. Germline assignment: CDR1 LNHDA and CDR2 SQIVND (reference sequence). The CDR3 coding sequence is TGTGCCAGTTTGCGAGGCGGGGGACGGAACACCGGGGAGCTGTTTTTT. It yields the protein CASLRGGGRNTGELFF.

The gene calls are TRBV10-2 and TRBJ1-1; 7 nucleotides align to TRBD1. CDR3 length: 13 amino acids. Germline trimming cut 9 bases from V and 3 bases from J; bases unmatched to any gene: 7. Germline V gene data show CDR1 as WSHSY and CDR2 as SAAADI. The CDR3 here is CASGGTGDTEAFF. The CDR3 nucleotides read TGCGCCAGTGGGGGTACAGGGGACACTGAAGCTTTCTTT.

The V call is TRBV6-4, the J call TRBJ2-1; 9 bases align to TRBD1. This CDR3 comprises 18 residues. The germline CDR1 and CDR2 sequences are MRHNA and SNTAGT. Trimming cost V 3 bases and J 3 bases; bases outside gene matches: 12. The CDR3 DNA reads TGTGCCAGCAGTGAAACAAACCCGGGACAGGGACACTACAATGAGCAGTTCTTC. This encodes CASSETNPGQGHYNEQFF.

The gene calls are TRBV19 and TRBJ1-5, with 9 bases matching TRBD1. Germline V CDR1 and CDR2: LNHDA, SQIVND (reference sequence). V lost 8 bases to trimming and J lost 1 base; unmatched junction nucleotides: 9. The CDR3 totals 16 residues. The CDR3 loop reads CASCQTDRGSNQPQHF. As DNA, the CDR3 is TGTGCCAGTTGCCAAACCGACAGGGGGAGCAATCAGCCCCAGCATTTT.

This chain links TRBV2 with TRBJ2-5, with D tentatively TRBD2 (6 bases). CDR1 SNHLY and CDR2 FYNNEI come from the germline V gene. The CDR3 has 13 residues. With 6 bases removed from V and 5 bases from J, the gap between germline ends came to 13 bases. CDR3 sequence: CASSRGESETQYF. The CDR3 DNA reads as TGTGCCAGCAGCCGCGGGGAGTCGGAGACCCAGTACTTC. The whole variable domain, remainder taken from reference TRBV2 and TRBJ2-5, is EPEVTQTPSHQVTQMGQEVILRCVPISNHLYFYWYRQILGQKVEFLVSFYNNEISEKSEIFDDQFSVERPDGSNFTLKIRSTKLEDSAMYFCASSRGESETQYFGPGTRLLVL.

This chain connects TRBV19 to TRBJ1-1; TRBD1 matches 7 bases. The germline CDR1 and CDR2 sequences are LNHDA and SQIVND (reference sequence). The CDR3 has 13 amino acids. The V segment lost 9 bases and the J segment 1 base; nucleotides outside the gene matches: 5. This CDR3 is CASRQGWNTEAFF. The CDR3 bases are TGTGCCAGCCGACAGGGCTGGAACACTGAAGCTTTCTTT.

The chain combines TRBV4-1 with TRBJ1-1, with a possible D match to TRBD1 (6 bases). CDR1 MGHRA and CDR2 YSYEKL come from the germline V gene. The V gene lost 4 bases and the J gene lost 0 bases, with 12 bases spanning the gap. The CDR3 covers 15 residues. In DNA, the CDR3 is TGCGCCAGCAGCCCGTCAACAGGGATGAACACTGAAGCTTTCTTT. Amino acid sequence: CASSPSTGMNTEAFF.

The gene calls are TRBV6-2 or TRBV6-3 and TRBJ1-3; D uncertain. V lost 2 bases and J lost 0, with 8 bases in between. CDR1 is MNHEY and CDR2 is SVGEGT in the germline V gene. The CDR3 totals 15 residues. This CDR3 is CASSYGGISGNTIYF. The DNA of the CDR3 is TGTGCCAGCAGTTACGGAGGGATCTCTGGAAACACCATATATTTT.

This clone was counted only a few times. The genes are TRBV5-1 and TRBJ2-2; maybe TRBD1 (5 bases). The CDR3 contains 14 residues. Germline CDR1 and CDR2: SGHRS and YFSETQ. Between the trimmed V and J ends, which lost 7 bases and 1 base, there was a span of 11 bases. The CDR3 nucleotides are TGCGCCAGCGAAGACGGACAGAACACCGGGGAGCTGTTTTTT. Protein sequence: CASEDGQNTGELFF.

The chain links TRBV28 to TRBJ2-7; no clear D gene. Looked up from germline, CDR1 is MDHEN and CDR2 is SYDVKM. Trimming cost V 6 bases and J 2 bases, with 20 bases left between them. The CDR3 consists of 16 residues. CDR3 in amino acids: CASRPTLGLAAYEQYF. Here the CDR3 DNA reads TGTGCCAGCAGACCTACACTGGGCCTCGCTGCCTACGAGCAGTACTTC.

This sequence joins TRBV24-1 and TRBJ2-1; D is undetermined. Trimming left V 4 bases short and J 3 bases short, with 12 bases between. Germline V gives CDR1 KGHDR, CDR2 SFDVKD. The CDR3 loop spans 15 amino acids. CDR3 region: CATSEPSSHYNEQFF. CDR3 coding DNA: TGTGCCACCAGTGAACCTTCCTCACACTACAATGAGCAGTTCTTC.

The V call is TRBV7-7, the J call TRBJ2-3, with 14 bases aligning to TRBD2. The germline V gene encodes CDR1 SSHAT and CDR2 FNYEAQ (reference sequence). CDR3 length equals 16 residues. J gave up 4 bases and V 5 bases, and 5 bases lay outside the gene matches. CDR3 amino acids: CASSPGTSGSADTQYF. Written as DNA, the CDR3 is TGTGCCAGCAGCCCTGGGACTAGCGGGAGTGCAGATACGCAGTATTTT. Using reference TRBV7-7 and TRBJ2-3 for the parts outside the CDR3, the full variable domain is GAGVSQSPRYKVTKRGQDVTLRCDPISSHATLYWYQQALGQGPEFLTYFNYEAQPDKSGLPSDRFSAERPEGSISTLTIQRTEQRDSAMYRCASSPGTSGSADTQYFGPGTRLTVL.

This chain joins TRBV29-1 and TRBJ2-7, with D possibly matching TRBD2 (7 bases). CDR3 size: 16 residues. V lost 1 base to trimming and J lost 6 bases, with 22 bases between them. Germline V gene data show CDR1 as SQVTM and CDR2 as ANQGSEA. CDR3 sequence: CSVEGYGGGPLGEQYF. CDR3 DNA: TGCAGCGTTGAAGGTTATGGGGGGGGGCCTCTCGGCGAGCAGTACTTC.

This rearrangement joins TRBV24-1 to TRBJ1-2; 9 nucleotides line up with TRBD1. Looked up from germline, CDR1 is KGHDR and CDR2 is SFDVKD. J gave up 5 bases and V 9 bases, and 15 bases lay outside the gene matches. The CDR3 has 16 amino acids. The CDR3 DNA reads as TGTGCCACCGCCGGGACAGGGCTATCCCGAACGTATGGCTACACCTTC. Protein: CATAGTGLSRTYGYTF.

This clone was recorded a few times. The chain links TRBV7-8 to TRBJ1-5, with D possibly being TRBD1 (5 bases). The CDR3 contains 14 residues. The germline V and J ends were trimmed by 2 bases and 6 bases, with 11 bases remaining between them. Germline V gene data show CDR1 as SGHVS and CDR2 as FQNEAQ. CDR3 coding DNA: TGTGCCAGCAGCTTAACTCAGGGAGGTCAGCCCCAGCATTTT. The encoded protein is CASSLTQGGQPQHF. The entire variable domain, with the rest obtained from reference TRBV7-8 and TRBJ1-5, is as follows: GAGVSQSPRYKVAKRGQDVALRCDPISGHVSLFWYQQALGQGPEFLTYFQNEAQLDKSGLPSDRFFAERPEGSVSTLKIQRTQQEDSAVYLCASSLTQGGQPQHFGDGTRLSIL.